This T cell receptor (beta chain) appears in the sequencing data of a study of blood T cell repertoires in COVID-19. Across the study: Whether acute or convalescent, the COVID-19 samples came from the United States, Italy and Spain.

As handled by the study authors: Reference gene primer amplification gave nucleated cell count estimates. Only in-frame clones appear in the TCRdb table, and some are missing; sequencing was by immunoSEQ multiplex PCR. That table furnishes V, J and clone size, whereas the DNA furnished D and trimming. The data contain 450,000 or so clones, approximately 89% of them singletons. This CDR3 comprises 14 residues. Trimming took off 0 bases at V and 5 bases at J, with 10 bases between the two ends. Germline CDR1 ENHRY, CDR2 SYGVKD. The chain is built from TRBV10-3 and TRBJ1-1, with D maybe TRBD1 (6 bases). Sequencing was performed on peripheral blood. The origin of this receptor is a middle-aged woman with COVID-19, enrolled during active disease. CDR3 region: CAISESGRGTEAFF. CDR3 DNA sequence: TGTGCCATCAGTGAGTCGGGTAGGGGGACTGAAGCTTTCTTT.